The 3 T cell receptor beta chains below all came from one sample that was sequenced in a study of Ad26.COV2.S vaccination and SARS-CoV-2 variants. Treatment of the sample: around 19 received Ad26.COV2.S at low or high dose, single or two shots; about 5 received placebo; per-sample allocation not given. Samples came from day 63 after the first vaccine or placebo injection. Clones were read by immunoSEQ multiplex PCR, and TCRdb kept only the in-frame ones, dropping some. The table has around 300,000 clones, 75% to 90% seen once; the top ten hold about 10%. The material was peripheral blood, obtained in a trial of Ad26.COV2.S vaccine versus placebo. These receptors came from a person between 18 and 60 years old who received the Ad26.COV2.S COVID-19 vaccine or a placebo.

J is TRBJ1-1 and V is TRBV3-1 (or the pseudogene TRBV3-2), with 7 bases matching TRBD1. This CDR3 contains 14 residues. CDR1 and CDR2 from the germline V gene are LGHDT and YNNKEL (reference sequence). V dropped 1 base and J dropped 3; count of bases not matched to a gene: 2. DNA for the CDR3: TGTGCCAGCAGCCAAGTAGGGACAGACACTGAAGCTTTCTTT. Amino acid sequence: CASSQVGTDTEAFF.

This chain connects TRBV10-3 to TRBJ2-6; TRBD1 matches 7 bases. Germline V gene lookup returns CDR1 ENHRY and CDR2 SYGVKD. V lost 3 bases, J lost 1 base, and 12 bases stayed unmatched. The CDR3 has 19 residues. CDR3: CAISDSGRAGGSGANVLTF. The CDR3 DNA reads TGTGCCATCAGTGACTCTGGGCGGGCAGGGGGATCTGGGGCCAACGTCCTGACTTTC.

CDR3 DNA sequence: TGTGCCAGCAGCTTAGGTCTAGTGCTGTACGAGCAGTACTTC. This translates into CASSLGLVLYEQYF. The chain has TRBV7-8 and TRBJ2-7; D is ambiguous. The germline V gene encodes CDR1 SGHVS and CDR2 FQNEAQ. The CDR3 runs to 14 residues. The germline V and J ends were trimmed by 1 base and 4 bases, with 11 bases remaining between them. Combining the CDR3 with reference TRBV7-8 and TRBJ2-7 gives the whole variable domain GAGVSQSPRYKVAKRGQDVALRCDPISGHVSLFWYQQALGQGPEFLTYFQNEAQLDKSGLPSDRFFAERPEGSVSTLKIQRTQQEDSAVYLCASSLGLVLYEQYFGPGTRLTVT.